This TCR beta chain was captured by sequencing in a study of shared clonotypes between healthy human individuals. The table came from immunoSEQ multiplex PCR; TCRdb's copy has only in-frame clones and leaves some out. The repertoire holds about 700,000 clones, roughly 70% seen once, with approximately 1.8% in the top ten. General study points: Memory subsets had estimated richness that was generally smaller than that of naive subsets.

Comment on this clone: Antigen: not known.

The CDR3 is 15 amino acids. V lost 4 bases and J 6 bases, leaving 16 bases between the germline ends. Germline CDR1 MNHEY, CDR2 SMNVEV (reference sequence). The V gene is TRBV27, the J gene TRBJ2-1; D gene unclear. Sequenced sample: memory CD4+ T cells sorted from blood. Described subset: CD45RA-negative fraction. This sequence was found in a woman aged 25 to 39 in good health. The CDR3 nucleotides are TGTGCCAGCAGTTCCCGGAAGGTCAATGTCAATGAGCAGTTCTTC. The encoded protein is CASSSRKVNVNEQFF.